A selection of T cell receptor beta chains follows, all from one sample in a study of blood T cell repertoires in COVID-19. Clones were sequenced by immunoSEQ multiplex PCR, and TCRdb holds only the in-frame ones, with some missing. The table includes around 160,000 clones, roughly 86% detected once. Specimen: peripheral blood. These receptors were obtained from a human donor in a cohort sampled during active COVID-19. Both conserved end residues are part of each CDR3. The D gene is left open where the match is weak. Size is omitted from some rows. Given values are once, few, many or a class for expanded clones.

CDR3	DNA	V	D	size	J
CASSEGDRPLYGYTF	TGTGCCAGCAGTGAAGGGGACAGGCCCCTCTATGGCTACACCTTC	TRBV6-1	TRBD1	.	TRBJ1-2
CASSYSALSGYNEQFF	TGTGCCAGCAGTTACTCGGCACTCTCAGGGTACAATGAGCAGTTCTTC	TRBV6-2/TRBV6-3	.	many	TRBJ2-1
CASSSPGDGETQYF	TGTGCCAGCAGCTCGCCAGGGGATGGGGAGACCCAGTACTTC	TRBV5-4	.	.	TRBJ2-5
CASSPWTGNYGYTF	TGTGCCAGCAGTCCCTGGACAGGGAACTATGGCTACACCTTC	TRBV6-5	TRBD1	.	TRBJ1-2
CASSYGTSQPQHF	TGTGCCAGCAGCTACGGGACTTCTCAGCCCCAGCATTTT	TRBV5-6	.	.	TRBJ1-5
CASSFRQSSPNQPQHF	TGTGCCAGTAGTTTTCGACAGTCCTCACCGAATCAGCCCCAGCATTTT	TRBV19	.	few	TRBJ1-5
CASSQDIAGLSEQYF	TGTGCCAGCAGCCAAGATATAGCGGGTCTGAGCGAGCAGTACTTC	TRBV4-2	TRBD2	.	TRBJ2-7
CASSVEGQGASTDTQYF	TGTGCCAGCAGCGTAGAAGGACAGGGGGCGAGTACAGATACGCAGTATTTT	TRBV9	TRBD1	.	TRBJ2-3
CASSDPSGASQETQYF	TGTGCCAGCAGTGATCCTAGCGGGGCTTCCCAAGAGACCCAGTACTTC	TRBV27	TRBD2	.	TRBJ2-5
CASSPGRGWTNEKLFF	TGTGCCAGCTCACCGGGCAGGGGCTGGACTAATGAAAAACTGTTTTTT	TRBV18	.	.	TRBJ1-4
CASSLPGGSGNTIYF	TGCGCCAGCAGCTTGCCAGGGGGGTCTGGAAACACCATATATTTT	TRBV5-1	TRBD1	once	TRBJ1-3
CASVDRLNEKLFF	TGTGCCAGCGTAGACAGGCTTAATGAAAAACTGTTTTTT	TRBV25-1	.	.	TRBJ1-4
CASSLWAGGGYTF	TGTGCCAGCAGCCTATGGGCAGGAGGTGGCTACACCTTC	TRBV5-4	.	.	TRBJ1-2
CASSPSSGSETQYF	TGTGCCAGCAGCCCTAGCTCGGGGTCAGAGACCCAGTACTTC	TRBV11-3	.	.	TRBJ2-5
CASSFGWENQPQHF	TGTGCCAGCAGTTTTGGGTGGGAGAATCAGCCCCAGCATTTT	TRBV6-2/TRBV6-3	.	.	TRBJ1-5
CASSLDRREFYNEQFF	TGTGCCAGCAGCTTAGACCGAAGGGAGTTTTACAATGAGCAGTTCTTC	TRBV7-8	.	once	TRBJ2-1
CASSLASRGLGEKLFF	TGTGCCAGCAGCTTAGCGAGCAGGGGGCTAGGGGAAAAACTGTTTTTT	TRBV7-9	TRBD1	once	TRBJ1-4
CASSVVGQGSHEQFF	TGTGCCAGCAGCGTAGTGGGACAGGGGTCCCATGAGCAGTTCTTC	TRBV9	TRBD1	.	TRBJ2-1
CASSLYGGEYF	TGTGCCAGCAGTTTATATGGAGGGGAGTACTTC	TRBV27	.	few	TRBJ2-7
CASSPRTGSGNTIYF	TGTGCCAGCAGCCCCAGGACAGGTTCTGGAAACACCATATATTTT	TRBV4-2	TRBD1	.	TRBJ1-3
CASSYLAGGPYEQYF	TGTGCCAGCAGTTACCTTGCGGGAGGGCCCTACGAGCAGTACTTC	TRBV6-2/TRBV6-3	TRBD2	.	TRBJ2-7
CASSFFGGLDGEQYF	TGTGCCAGCAGCTTTTTTGGGGGACTCGATGGGGAGCAGTACTTC	TRBV5-6	.	.	TRBJ2-7
CATSEGASYNEQFF	TGTGCCACCTCAGAGGGGGCGTCTTACAATGAGCAGTTCTTC	TRBV2	TRBD1	.	TRBJ2-1
CASSPRGHPNSGANVLTF	TGTGCCAGCTCACCCAGGGGACACCCAAACTCTGGGGCCAACGTCCTGACTTTC	TRBV18	.	.	TRBJ2-6